A selection of T cell receptor beta chains follows, all from one sample in a study of T cells after yellow fever vaccination. TCRdb processed the 5' RACE reads anew with MiXCR; each CDR3 protein has one entry. The sample has around 500,000 distinct CDR3 sequences; around a fifth are singletons. The specimen was PBMCs, collected 21 days after the first yellow fever vaccination. The receptors come from a man between 18 and 35 years old who received the YFV17D yellow fever vaccine. Each CDR3 is given with its conserved first and last residue. The D gene is left open where the match is weak. Clone size appears in some rows only: once, few, many, or a class for an expanded clone.

V: TRBV3-1; size: -; D: -; J: TRBJ1-1; CDR3: CASSQQTGFEAFF; DNA: TGTGCCAGCAGCCAACAAACAGGGTTTGAAGCTTTCTTT
V: TRBV6-5; size: once; D: -; J: TRBJ2-7; CDR3: CASSYSSGDSYEQYF; DNA: TGTGCCAGCAGTTACTCGTCGGGGGATTCCTACGAGCAGTACTTC
V: TRBV12-3/TRBV12-4; size: -; D: -; J: TRBJ1-5; CDR3: CASSSRPGPQHF; DNA: TGTGCCAGCAGTTCCAGACCAGGGCCCCAGCATTTT
V: TRBV4-3; size: few; D: -; J: TRBJ1-2; CDR3: CASSPWRSSYGYTF; DNA: TGCGCCAGCAGTCCCTGGAGGTCTTCCTATGGCTACACCTTC
V: TRBV28; size: few; D: TRBD1; J: TRBJ2-5; CDR3: CASNAPTGSLETQYF; DNA: TGTGCCAGCAACGCCCCGACAGGGTCTCTTGAGACCCAGTACTTC
V: TRBV15; size: -; D: TRBD1; J: TRBJ2-2; CDR3: CATSRPGQGARGELFF; DNA: TGTGCCACCAGCAGACCCGGACAGGGGGCAAGGGGGGAGCTGTTTTTT
V: TRBV20-1; size: -; D: -; J: TRBJ2-5; CDR3: CSVRGQGPGRETQYF; DNA: TGCAGTGTTAGAGGCCAAGGTCCGGGCCGTGAGACCCAGTACTTC
V: TRBV25-1; size: few; D: -; J: TRBJ2-5; CDR3: CASRDTGFGTQYF; DNA: TGTGCCAGCCGGGACACTGGGTTTGGGACCCAGTACTTC
V: TRBV7-9; size: few; D: -; J: TRBJ2-1; CDR3: CASSWGQTYNEQFF; DNA: TGTGCCAGCAGCTGGGGGCAGACCTACAATGAGCAGTTCTTC
V: TRBV18; size: -; D: -; J: TRBJ1-1; CDR3: CASSPHDSNTEAFF; DNA: TGTGCCAGCTCACCTCATGACTCGAACACTGAAGCTTTCTTT
V: TRBV4-3; size: -; D: TRBD1; J: TRBJ2-4; CDR3: CASSQAGGNKNIQYF; DNA: TGCGCCAGCAGCCAAGCAGGGGGTAACAAAAACATTCAGTACTTC
V: TRBV29-1; size: few; D: -; J: TRBJ1-3; CDR3: CSASEVSSGNTIYF; DNA: TGCAGCGCAAGCGAGGTTTCCTCTGGAAACACCATATATTTT
V: TRBV15; size: -; D: TRBD1; J: TRBJ2-3; CDR3: CATSRDRQGVLTDTQYF; DNA: TGTGCCACCAGCAGAGATCGACAGGGGGTACTCACAGATACGCAGTATTTT
V: TRBV12-3/TRBV12-4; size: -; D: -; J: TRBJ2-1; CDR3: CASSFVLGGYDNEQFF; DNA: TGTGCCAGCAGTTTCGTACTAGGGGGGTACGACAATGAGCAGTTCTTC
V: TRBV20-1; size: -; D: -; J: TRBJ1-1; CDR3: CSAPTSMVEAFF; DNA: TGCAGTGCTCCGACTTCAATGGTTGAAGCTTTCTTT
V: TRBV5-1; size: -; D: TRBD1; J: TRBJ2-3; CDR3: CASSLGQGFPDTQYF; DNA: TGCGCCAGCAGCTTGGGACAGGGGTTCCCAGATACGCAGTATTTT
V: TRBV20-1; size: few; D: TRBD2; J: TRBJ2-3; CDR3: CSANPSGGAFISTDTQYF; DNA: TGCAGTGCTAACCCTAGCGGGGGGGCGTTTATTAGCACAGATACGCAGTATTTT
V: TRBV10-3; size: few; D: -; J: TRBJ2-1; CDR3: CATTDSYNEQFF; DNA: TGTGCCACTACGGACAGTTACAATGAGCAGTTCTTC
V: TRBV19; size: once; D: TRBD1; J: TRBJ2-7; CDR3: CASRGPTEQYF; DNA: TGTGCCAGCAGGGGGCCGACCGAGCAGTACTTC
V: TRBV29-1; size: -; D: -; J: TRBJ2-5; CDR3: CSVDGGLGTQYF; DNA: TGCAGCGTTGATGGGGGCTTGGGGACCCAGTACTTC
V: TRBV7-6; size: -; D: -; J: TRBJ2-2; CDR3: CASSPLKGGNTGELFF; DNA: TGTGCCAGCAGCCCGCTTAAGGGGGGAAACACCGGGGAGCTGTTTTTT
V: TRBV2; size: few; D: -; J: TRBJ1-1; CDR3: CASTPEGPRAFF; DNA: TGTGCCAGCACCCCGGAAGGCCCTCGAGCTTTCTTT
V: TRBV5-1; size: few; D: -; J: TRBJ1-6; CDR3: CASSFGNSPLHF; DNA: TGCGCCAGCAGCTTCGGAAATTCACCCCTCCACTTT
V: TRBV28; size: -; D: TRBD1; J: TRBJ1-1; CDR3: CASKEKDRGAFF; DNA: TGTGCCAGCAAGGAAAAGGACAGGGGAGCTTTCTTT
V: TRBV7-7; size: -; D: -; J: TRBJ2-2; CDR3: CASSPTSNTGELFF; DNA: TGTGCTAGCAGCCCCACCTCGAACACCGGGGAGCTGTTTTTT
V: TRBV9; size: few; D: TRBD2; J: TRBJ2-5; CDR3: CASSVGSSGVSQYF; DNA: TGTGCCAGCAGCGTAGGGTCGAGCGGGGTGAGCCAGTACTTC
V: TRBV24-1; size: -; D: TRBD1; J: TRBJ2-7; CDR3: CATSVVGQGGSYEQYF; DNA: TGTGCCACCAGTGTGGTGGGACAGGGCGGCTCCTACGAGCAGTACTTC
V: TRBV7-9; size: few; D: -; J: TRBJ2-3; CDR3: CASSQTGKGTDTQYF; DNA: TGTGCCAGCAGTCAAACAGGGAAAGGCACAGATACGCAGTATTTT
V: TRBV4-1; size: -; D: TRBD2; J: TRBJ2-1; CDR3: CASSQDESGTYNEQFF; DNA: TGCGCCAGCAGCCAAGACGAGAGCGGGACCTACAATGAGCAGTTCTTC
V: TRBV5-1; size: few; D: -; J: TRBJ2-2; CDR3: CASSLEVSRVTGELFF; DNA: TGCGCCAGCAGCTTGGAAGTCTCCAGGGTCACCGGGGAGCTGTTTTTT
V: TRBV4-3; size: -; D: -; J: TRBJ1-2; CDR3: CASSQDGGTGYTF; DNA: TGCGCCAGCAGCCAAGATGGAGGGACTGGCTACACCTTC
V: TRBV27; size: few; D: -; J: TRBJ1-6; CDR3: CASNTGLENSPLHF; DNA: TGTGCCAGCAATACAGGGCTGGAAAATTCACCCCTCCACTTT
V: TRBV5-5; size: -; D: TRBD1; J: TRBJ2-3; CDR3: CASSLGGTGPPDTQYF; DNA: TGTGCCAGCAGCTTGGGTGGGACAGGGCCCCCAGATACGCAGTATTTT
V: TRBV11-2; size: few; D: -; J: TRBJ2-7; CDR3: CASSLEGHRPTPDEQYF; DNA: TGTGCCAGCAGCTTAGAAGGGCACAGGCCCACTCCCGACGAGCAGTACTTC
V: TRBV27; size: -; D: TRBD1; J: TRBJ2-5; CDR3: CASSLSGQGAKGTQYF; DNA: TGTGCCAGCAGTTTATCGGGACAGGGGGCGAAGGGGACCCAGTACTTC
V: TRBV19; size: few; D: TRBD1; J: TRBJ1-6; CDR3: CASSISGQGLPLHF; DNA: TGTGCCAGTAGTATCTCCGGACAGGGGCTACCCCTCCACTTT
V: TRBV29-1; size: few; D: TRBD1; J: TRBJ2-1; CDR3: CSVEGTGTYNEQFF; DNA: TGCAGCGTTGAAGGGACAGGGACCTACAATGAGCAGTTCTTC
V: TRBV20-1; size: few; D: TRBD2; J: TRBJ2-1; CDR3: CSARSVPGLAGFYNEQFF; DNA: TGCAGTGCTAGATCCGTCCCGGGACTAGCGGGGTTTTACAATGAGCAGTTCTTC
V: TRBV20-1; size: -; D: -; J: TRBJ1-5; CDR3: CSAPRGGEQPQHF; DNA: TGCAGTGCTCCCCGGGGCGGGGAACAGCCCCAGCATTTT
V: TRBV2; size: -; D: TRBD2; J: TRBJ2-1; CDR3: CASSPGGSGGINEQFF; DNA: TGTGCCAGCAGTCCCGGGGGTAGCGGGGGGATCAATGAGCAGTTCTTC
V: TRBV5-6; size: many; D: -; J: TRBJ2-3; CDR3: CASSLYLTGTDTQYF; DNA: TGTGCCAGCAGCTTGTATTTGACCGGCACAGATACGCAGTATTTT
V: TRBV10-3; size: -; D: -; J: TRBJ2-7; CDR3: CAISGDGGQAGAYEQYF; DNA: TGTGCCATCAGTGGGGATGGTGGGCAGGCAGGGGCCTACGAGCAGTACTTC
V: TRBV5-4; size: few; D: -; J: TRBJ2-1; CDR3: CASRYAGSSGEQFF; DNA: TGTGCCAGCAGGTACGCTGGCTCGAGTGGAGAGCAGTTCTTC
V: TRBV27; size: -; D: -; J: TRBJ1-2; CDR3: CASSPTSGVVSYGYTF; DNA: TGTGCCAGCAGTCCCACCTCGGGGGTTGTGTCCTATGGCTACACCTTC
V: TRBV4-3; size: -; D: -; J: TRBJ1-6; CDR3: CASSLSWTGTNSPLHF; DNA: TGCGCCAGCAGCCTATCATGGACCGGTACGAATTCACCCCTCCACTTT
V: TRBV12-3/TRBV12-4; size: few; D: TRBD2; J: TRBJ2-3; CDR3: CASRRLAGGPGAQYF; DNA: TGTGCCAGCAGGAGACTAGCGGGGGGGCCGGGGGCGCAGTATTTT
V: TRBV5-1; size: few; D: TRBD1; J: TRBJ2-7; CDR3: CASSLGLGTGEDEQYF; DNA: TGCGCCAGCAGCTTGGGTTTAGGGACAGGGGAAGACGAGCAGTACTTC
V: TRBV5-1; size: few; D: TRBD2; J: TRBJ2-1; CDR3: CASSAGTTNEQFF; DNA: TGCGCCAGCAGCGCCGGGACTACCAATGAGCAGTTCTTC
V: TRBV29-1; size: few; D: -; J: TRBJ1-2; CDR3: CSYVKSRGHRPYGYTF; DNA: TGCAGCTACGTTAAATCCCGGGGTCACCGACCCTATGGCTACACCTTC
V: TRBV28; size: -; D: -; J: TRBJ1-5; CDR3: CASSPRRAQPQHF; DNA: TGTGCCAGCAGTCCCCGCAGGGCTCAGCCCCAGCATTTT
V: TRBV6-2/TRBV6-3; size: -; D: TRBD1; J: TRBJ1-2; CDR3: CASSLTGTVNYGYTF; DNA: TGTGCCAGCAGTTTAACCGGGACAGTTAACTATGGCTACACCTTC
V: TRBV3-1; size: -; D: -; J: TRBJ2-6; CDR3: CASTYQKGSGANVLTF; DNA: TGTGCCAGCACCTACCAGAAGGGGTCTGGGGCCAACGTCCTGACTTTC
V: TRBV18; size: -; D: -; J: TRBJ2-3; CDR3: CASSLAASQDTQYF; DNA: TGTGCCAGCTCACTAGCGGCTTCTCAAGATACGCAGTATTTT
V: TRBV7-9; size: -; D: TRBD2; J: TRBJ2-3; CDR3: CASSPSGGTPTQYF; DNA: TGTGCCAGCAGCCCGAGCGGGGGGACCCCTACGCAGTATTTT
V: TRBV5-1; size: few; D: -; J: TRBJ2-1; CDR3: CASSPLTSLNEQFF; DNA: TGCGCCAGCAGCCCGCTGACTAGTTTGAATGAGCAGTTCTTC
V: TRBV4-3; size: few; D: TRBD1; J: TRBJ1-1; CDR3: CASSTGTGYFAFF; DNA: TGCGCCAGCAGTACCGGGACAGGGTATTTTGCTTTCTTT
V: TRBV7-2; size: few; D: -; J: TRBJ1-2; CDR3: CASSLSTVYGYTF; DNA: TGTGCCAGCAGCTTAAGCACAGTCTATGGCTACACCTTC
V: TRBV2; size: -; D: TRBD2; J: TRBJ2-1; CDR3: CASSEAQGLAGGWTNEQFF; DNA: TGTGCCAGCAGTGAAGCGCAAGGACTAGCGGGGGGATGGACCAATGAGCAGTTCTTC
V: TRBV12-3/TRBV12-4; size: many; D: TRBD1; J: TRBJ1-5; CDR3: CASTRTGDQPQHF; DNA: TGTGCCAGCACTCGGACAGGCGATCAGCCCCAGCATTTT
V: TRBV9; size: -; D: TRBD1; J: TRBJ1-2; CDR3: CASSPSPGTGTKANYGYTF; DNA: TGTGCCAGCAGCCCGAGCCCCGGGACAGGGACGAAGGCCAACTATGGCTACACCTTC